The source of this T cell receptor (beta chain) is a study of CD8 T cells in ankylosing spondylitis. Study-wide results and caveats: CD8+ disease-linked clones were present at relatively low frequencies in blood. Some of the motif variants had earlier been found in reactive arthritis patients' fluid and blood.

On this clonotype: Its target is not known.

TCRdb re-derived calls from the 5' RACE reads in MiXCR, one entry per CDR3 protein. The table shows about 200,000 distinct CDR3 sequences, with 9.5% to 15% occurring only once. The clonotype originates from a male donor with ankylosing spondylitis or in good health (not recorded which). Sequenced: blood, either unsorted or a sorted T cell fraction (not recorded which).

The CDR3 DNA is TGCAGTGCTACGAGGGGGGACTACGAGCAGTACTTC. It yields the protein CSATRGDYEQYF. The chain joins TRBV20-1 to TRBJ2-7, with D perhaps given as TRBD1 or TRBD2 (6 bases each). The CDR3 is made up of 12 amino acids. Germline V gene lookup returns CDR1 DFQATT and CDR2 SNEGSKA (reference sequence). The germline V and J ends were trimmed by 4 bases and 3 bases, with 10 bases remaining between them.